One and the same sample provided the 21 T cell receptor beta chains below, sequenced in a study of blood T cell repertoires in COVID-19. The repertoire was sequenced with immunoSEQ multiplex PCR; TCRdb's copy has only in-frame clones and lacks some. Of about 260,000 clones in the sample, 85% were seen once. The source material was peripheral blood. These receptors were obtained from a human donor in a cohort sampled during active COVID-19.

V is TRBV18 and J is TRBJ2-2; D is ambiguous. The CDR3 has 13 amino acids. The V gene lost 6 bases and the J gene lost 3 bases, with 8 bases spanning the gap. Germline CDR1 and CDR2: KGHSH and LQKENI. The CDR3 reads CASSVRYTGELFF. In DNA, the CDR3 is TGTGCCAGCTCCGTGAGGTACACCGGGGAGCTGTTTTTT.

This clone was counted between two and nine times. The genes are TRBV7-9 and TRBJ2-2; 13 nucleotides line up with TRBD2. The CDR3 is 18 amino acids. V shed 4 bases, J shed 1 base, and the junction held 6 bases outside the gene matches. Germline CDR1 is SEHNR and CDR2 is FQNEAQ (reference sequence). CDR3 sequence: CASSSTSGRARNTGELFF. Written as DNA, the CDR3 is TGTGCCAGCAGCTCCACTAGCGGGAGGGCCCGGAACACCGGGGAGCTGTTTTTT.

The chain couples TRBV6-5 to TRBJ1-5; 8 bases map to TRBD1. Germline CDR1 and CDR2: MNHEY and SVGAGI. Trimming at V came to 6 bases and at J to 5 bases, leaving 6 bases not matched to a gene. There are 14 residues in the CDR3. Here the CDR3 reads CASSLGQGDQPQHF. In nucleotides, the CDR3 is TGTGCCAGCAGCCTAGGACAGGGCGATCAGCCCCAGCATTTT.

The chain couples TRBV9 to TRBJ2-3; D is unresolved. The V and J ends lost 3 bases and 0 bases respectively, with 20 bases between them. CDR1 SGDLS and CDR2 YYNGEE come from the germline V gene. This CDR3 comprises 18 residues. In nucleotides, the CDR3 is TGTGCCAGCAGCGCGAACCGACTGGCGCGTACTAGCACAGATACGCAGTATTTT. This codes for CASSANRLARTSTDTQYF.

The genes are TRBV27 and TRBJ2-1; 10 bases fit TRBD2. V was clipped by 3 bases and J by 2 bases; unmatched bases: 7. CDR3 length equals 17 residues. Germline V gene data show CDR1 as MNHEY and CDR2 as SMNVEV (reference sequence). The CDR3: CASSLLRTSGTYNEQFF. The DNA for the CDR3 is TGTGCCAGCAGTTTGCTCCGGACTAGCGGAACCTACAATGAGCAGTTCTTC.

This clone was recorded once. V and J are TRBV7-9 and TRBJ2-1, with 8 bases that match TRBD2. The germline gives CDR1 SEHNR, CDR2 FQNEAQ (reference sequence). V lost 5 bases to trimming and J lost 2 bases; unmatched junction nucleotides: 8. This CDR3 spans 16 amino acids. The CDR3 is CASSDQAGVTYNEQFF. The CDR3 DNA reads TGTGCCAGCAGCGATCAAGCGGGAGTAACCTACAATGAGCAGTTCTTC.

This chain connects TRBV5-1 to TRBJ2-1; 9 positions match TRBD2. This CDR3 is 16 amino acids long. Germline V gene data show CDR1 as SGHRS and CDR2 as YFSETQ. The ends lost 0 bases at V and 8 bases at J; junction bases unmatched: 9. The CDR3 region is CASSLEGSGSWDEQFF. DNA for the CDR3: TGCGCCAGCAGCTTGGAAGGTAGCGGGAGCTGGGATGAGCAGTTCTTC.

The V gene is TRBV7-9, the J gene TRBJ2-1; 7 bases match TRBD2. The germline V gene encodes CDR1 SEHNR and CDR2 FQNEAQ (reference sequence). The CDR3 loop spans 14 amino acids. Trimming removed 6 bases from V and 3 bases from J; junction bases left unmatched: 5. CDR3 in DNA: TGTGCCAGCAGGCAGGGCGGGAGCTACAATGAGCAGTTCTTC. It is translated as CASRQGGSYNEQFF.

The chain is built from TRBV3-1 (or the pseudogene TRBV3-2) and TRBJ1-2; D call uncertain. CDR3 length equals 15 residues. The V gene's germline CDR1 is LGHDT and CDR2 YNNKEL (reference sequence). Trimming shortened V by 1 base and J by 8 bases, and 17 bases separated the two germline ends. The CDR3 spells CASSQGFTAPPGYTF. In DNA, the CDR3 is TGTGCCAGCAGCCAAGGATTTACAGCACCCCCAGGCTACACCTTC.

This chain joins TRBV12-3 or TRBV12-4 and TRBJ1-1; D remains ambiguous. The CDR3 covers 13 residues. V was trimmed by 3 bases and J by 3 bases, leaving 8 bases between them. The CDR3 spells CASSLSGDTEAFF. DNA of the CDR3: TGTGCCAGCAGTTTGAGTGGAGACACTGAAGCTTTCTTT.

The V gene is TRBV7-9, the J gene TRBJ1-4; the match to TRBD1 covers 8 bases. The V gene end was trimmed by 4 bases and the J gene end by 6 bases; junction bases not matched to a gene: 7. The CDR3 consists of 15 residues. The germline V gene encodes CDR1 SEHNR and CDR2 FQNEAQ (reference sequence). Written as DNA, the CDR3 is TGTGCCAGCAGCTGGGGAGCAGGGGGCGATGAAAAACTGTTTTTT. It specifies CASSWGAGGDEKLFF.

CDR3 in DNA: TGCGCCAGCAGCGACAGCTACGAGCAGTACTTC. It encodes CASSDSYEQYF. The chain has TRBV10-1 and TRBJ2-7, with D possibly matching TRBD1 (5 bases). Looked up from germline, CDR1 is WNHNN and CDR2 is SYGVQD (reference sequence). With 6 bases removed from V and 3 bases from J, the gap between germline ends came to 6 bases. The CDR3 is made up of 11 amino acids.

This chain links TRBV19 with TRBJ2-3; 7 bases agree with TRBD1. Trimming at V came to 0 bases and at J to 4 bases, leaving 10 bases not matched to a gene. This CDR3 comprises 17 residues. Germline V gives CDR1 LNHDA, CDR2 SQIVND (reference sequence). CDR3 region: CASSIDPNRGVSDTQYF. Here the CDR3 DNA reads TGTGCCAGTAGTATAGATCCAAACAGGGGAGTTTCAGATACGCAGTATTTT.

The chain uses TRBV5-1 and TRBJ2-5; 8 nucleotides match TRBD2. Germline V lookup: CDR1 SGHRS, CDR2 YFSETQ. CDR3 length: 15 residues. V dropped 5 bases and J dropped 3; count of bases not matched to a gene: 9. The CDR3 reads CASRTSGTRKETQYF. CDR3 coding DNA: TGCGCCAGCAGGACCTCCGGGACTAGGAAAGAGACCCAGTACTTC.

The chain combines TRBV6-5 with TRBJ2-2; D is perhaps TRBD2 (6 bases). The V end was cut by 8 bases, the J end by 5 bases, with 18 bases between. Germline lookup yields CDR1 MNHEY and CDR2 SVGAGI. The CDR3 consists of 15 residues. The CDR3, as DNA: TGTGCCAGCGAGGAGACTAGGCTAACAACCGGGGAGCTGTTTTTT. As protein: CASEETRLTTGELFF.

The rearrangement joins TRBV18 to TRBJ1-3; D possibly corresponds to TRBD1 (5 bases). The CDR3 has 17 residues. V gave up 3 bases and J gave up 0 bases, with 15 bases separating them. Germline-derived CDR1 and CDR2 are KGHSH and LQKENI. DNA for the CDR3: TGTGCCAGCTCACCTACCGGAGGAGGGGCCTCTGGAAACACCATATATTTT. This codes for CASSPTGGGASGNTIYF.

This chain joins TRBV5-6 and TRBJ2-5, with D perhaps TRBD2 (6 bases). This CDR3 spans 15 amino acids. Germline CDR1 is SGHDT and CDR2 is YYEEEE. Trimming shortened V by 4 bases and J by 1 base, and 14 bases separated the two germline ends. CDR3 in amino acids: CASSLWGGAQETQYF. CDR3 in DNA: TGTGCCAGCAGCCTGTGGGGCGGGGCCCAAGAGACCCAGTACTTC.

The chain carries TRBV18 and TRBJ2-7, with 10 bases fitting TRBD1. Germline V gene lookup returns CDR1 KGHSH and CDR2 LQKENI. The V segment lost 4 bases and the J segment 5 bases; nucleotides outside the gene matches: 5. The CDR3 totals 14 residues. CDR3 loop: CASSQRQGAHEQYF. Written as DNA, the CDR3 is TGTGCCAGCTCACAACGACAGGGGGCCCACGAGCAGTACTTC.

The chain has TRBV4-1 and TRBJ1-3; D remains unclear. V was shortened by 1 base and J by 0 bases, with 10 bases between the two germline ends. Per germline, CDR1 MGHRA and CDR2 YSYEKL. This CDR3 is 16 amino acids long. CDR3 DNA: TGCGCCAGCAGCCAAGTTGCCTCTAGCTCTGGAAACACCATATATTTT. Protein: CASSQVASSSGNTIYF.

The CDR3 sequence is CASSPRLVNFHEQYF. The CDR3 DNA follows: TGTGCCAGCAGTCCCCGACTAGTAAATTTCCACGAGCAGTACTTC. The V gene is TRBV27, the J gene TRBJ2-7; a weak D match, TRBD2 (6 bases). The V and J ends lost 5 bases and 5 bases respectively, with 19 bases between them. This CDR3 spans 15 amino acids. CDR1 and CDR2 (germline): MNHEY, SMNVEV (reference sequence).

V and J are TRBV4-1 and TRBJ2-7; the D gene is possibly TRBD2 (5 bases). The CDR3 is 15 amino acids. Germline CDR1 and CDR2: MGHRA and YSYEKL. Trimming left V 0 bases short and J 6 bases short, with 15 bases between. DNA for the CDR3: TGCGCCAGCAGCCAAGAATCGTTTGTCCGGGGCGAGCAGTACTTC. Protein: CASSQESFVRGEQYF.